The entry below gives a single T cell receptor (beta chain) sequence along with its context. Antigen: not known. This sample stems from a study of a mutant IDH1 vaccine in newly diagnosed glioma. In germline, CDR1 is MNHEY, CDR2 SVGAGI. Trimming took 1 base from V and 4 from J, leaving 11 bases between them. The length of the CDR3 is 14 residues. The method was immunoSEQ multiplex PCR; TCRdb's version includes in-frame clones alone and lacks a portion of them. This repertoire shows 25,000 to 40,000 clones, over 65% found once; its top ten account for 15%. Sample time point: week 35, safety follow-up. With topical imiquimod, each dose of the vaccine consisted of 300 ug of mutant IDH1 20-mer peptide.

The sequence was collected from a young man with glioma. Sequenced here: PBMCs, sampled from a glioma patient whose treatment included an IDH1 peptide vaccine. V is TRBV6-5 and J is TRBJ2-7, with D perhaps assigned TRBD1 or TRBD2 (5 bases each). CDR3 sequence reads: CASSYFSGSYEQYF. CDR3 DNA: TGTGCCAGCAGTTACTTCTCAGGGAGTTACGAGCAGTACTTC.